This T cell receptor (beta chain) was sequenced in a study of identical twins. TCRdb reprocessed the 5' RACE reads via MiXCR and lists one record per CDR3 protein. The sample lists more than 1.5 million distinct CDR3 sequences; 25% to 35% were seen once. Germline CDR1 DFQATT, CDR2 SNEGSKA (reference sequence). Trimming removed 3 bases at V and 0 bases at J, with 9 bases between. CDR3 length: 13 residues. This clonotype was counted at least ten times. Sequenced sample: cord blood. This clonotype was obtained from a newborn girl in good health. The gene calls are TRBV20-1 and TRBJ2-7; D is uncertain. The DNA of the CDR3 is TGCAGTGCTAGTGCTGGGAACTCCTACGAGCAGTACTTC. Its translation: CSASAGNSYEQYF.